This TCR beta chain was retrieved from a study of T-cell reconstitution after alpha-beta-depleted transplantation in children. During its preparation, the TCRbeta library received unique molecular identifiers. From the PCR reads, TCRdb called clonotypes with MiXCR, one entry per CDR3 protein. Among around 490,000 distinct CDR3 sequences listed, about 10% were seen once. This clonotype was detected only a few times. The germline V gene has CDR1 MNHEY and CDR2 SMNVEV (reference sequence). Trimming removed 5 bases from V and 7 bases from J; junction bases left unmatched: 16. This CDR3 is built from 18 residues.

Sequencing was performed on PBMCs, mostly from graft donor cells, taken 180 days after TCRalphabeta/CD19-depleted stem cell transplant. This clonotype was sampled from a female patient under 10 years old who had a stem cell transplant for aplastic anemia, so the T cells may come from the graft donor. This chain connects TRBV27 to TRBJ2-1; 11 bases are shared with TRBD2. The CDR3, as DNA: TGTGCCAGCAGTCTCCTTGGCCCGACTAGCGGGATGGTTAATGAGCAGTTCTTC. This encodes CASSLLGPTSGMVNEQFF.